These 14 T cell receptor beta chains came from one sample sequenced in a study of graft-versus-host responses after intestinal transplantation. Intraepithelial lymphocytes and lamina propria lymphocytes were released through processing of graft tissue. Produced via immunoSEQ multiplex PCR; TCRdb's table is partial and in-frame only. Of 7,500 to 10,000 clones in the sample, 78% were seen once. The sample consisted of ileum tissue, taken roughly 74 weeks after intestinal transplant. The source of these receptors is a human patient who received an intestinal transplant, so some T cells may come from the graft donor.

The V call is TRBV6-5, the J call TRBJ1-2; D is possibly TRBD1 (5 bases). The V and J ends lost 5 bases and 8 bases respectively, with 18 bases between them. This CDR3 comprises 14 residues. In germline, CDR1 is MNHEY, CDR2 SVGAGI. The CDR3 here is CASSQEARARGYTF. The DNA of the CDR3 is TGTGCCAGCAGTCAAGAAGCCAGGGCTCGAGGCTACACCTTC.

The chain combines TRBV6-4 with TRBJ2-7; TRBD1 is a possible D gene (5 bases). There are 14 residues in the CDR3. V lost 7 bases and J 0 bases, leaving 13 bases between the germline ends. Germline V gene data show CDR1 as MRHNA and CDR2 as SNTAGT. CDR3 sequence: CASKSRVSSYEQYF. In DNA, the CDR3 is TGTGCCAGCAAAAGCAGGGTCAGCTCCTACGAGCAGTACTTC.

This chain links TRBV18 with TRBJ2-5, with 7 nucleotides matching TRBD1. V lost 2 bases, J lost 6 bases, and 9 bases stayed unmatched. CDR3 length: 15 amino acids. Germline V lookup: CDR1 KGHSH, CDR2 LQKENI. CDR3 region: CASSPDKGAVKTQYF. CDR3 in DNA: TGTGCCAGCTCACCAGATAAGGGGGCGGTAAAGACCCAGTACTTC.

This clone was recorded once. The chain uses TRBV11-2 and TRBJ2-3, with 7 bases that match TRBD1. The CDR3 is 16 residues long. V lost 5 bases, J lost 2 bases, and 10 bases stayed unmatched. Germline CDR1 and CDR2: SGHAT and FQNNGV. The chain's CDR3 is CASSPKTGQTTDTQYF. The DNA of the CDR3 is TGTGCCAGCAGCCCTAAGACAGGGCAGACCACAGATACGCAGTATTTT.

The chain carries TRBV20-1 and TRBJ2-5, with D unclear. Germline-derived CDR1 and CDR2 are DFQATT and SNEGSKA (reference sequence). The CDR3 length is 11 residues. V was shortened by 3 bases and J by 1 base, with 3 bases between the two germline ends. CDR3 DNA: TGCAGTGCTAGGACCCAAGAGACCCAGTACTTC. It translates to CSARTQETQYF.

The V gene is TRBV30, the J gene TRBJ2-2; unclear D gene. With 4 bases removed from V and 3 bases from J, the gap between germline ends came to 9 bases. The CDR3 sequence is 13 residues long. Per the germline V gene, CDR1 is GTSNPN and CDR2 is SVGIG (reference sequence). CDR3 loop: CAWISPDTGELFF. The CDR3, as DNA: TGTGCCTGGATCTCCCCGGACACCGGGGAGCTGTTTTTT.

The chain couples TRBV4-1 to TRBJ2-7, with D perhaps assigned TRBD1 or TRBD2 (6 bases each). The CDR3 is 16 amino acids. V was clipped by 4 bases and J by 3 bases, with 19 bases between them. Germline CDR1 and CDR2: MGHRA and YSYEKL. CDR3 coding DNA: TGCGCCAGCAGCCGCCTTGTTCGGGGGCCCCTCTACGAGCAGTACTTC. It yields the protein CASSRLVRGPLYEQYF.

This chain joins TRBV9 and TRBJ2-4, with D perhaps being TRBD1 or TRBD2 (5 bases each). The CDR3 is made up of 22 amino acids. Germline lookup yields CDR1 SGDLS and CDR2 YYNGEE. Trimming left V 5 bases short and J 5 bases short, with 38 bases between. The CDR3 is CASSVHPGPSFVGALSQNIQYF. The CDR3 DNA reads as TGTGCCAGCAGTGTTCATCCGGGGCCCTCATTCGTCGGTGCCCTTAGCCAAAACATTCAGTACTTC.

A few counts support this clone. This chain connects TRBV5-1 to TRBJ2-5; 9 nucleotides align to TRBD1. Gene TRBJ2-7 matches the end of the DNA better, so the J call may be wrong. The germline CDR1 and CDR2 sequences are SGHRS and YFSETQ. This CDR3 spans 16 amino acids. The CDR3: CASSLGAPGQGYEQYF. DNA of the CDR3: TGCGCCAGCAGCCTGGGAGCTCCGGGACAGGGCTACGAGCAGTACTTC.

CDR3 in DNA: TGCAGCGTTGACCGGGACAGGGGTGTACTAGCGAGTTTCAATGAGCAGTTCTTC. Amino acid sequence: CSVDRDRGVLASFNEQFF. J is TRBJ2-1 and V is TRBV29-1; 10 positions agree with TRBD1. Unmatched junction bases numbered 17, after V lost 3 bases and J lost 6 bases. The CDR3 length is 18 residues. Germline CDR1 reads SQVTM; CDR2 reads ANQGSEA.

The table lists this clone with a few counts. V is TRBV10-3 and J is TRBJ2-7, with TRBD2 matching over 9 bases. V dropped 10 bases and J dropped 0; count of bases not matched to a gene: 4. Germline V gene lookup returns CDR1 ENHRY and CDR2 SYGVKD. The CDR3 totals 13 residues. The CDR3 spells CATWTSASYEQYF. CDR3 bases: TGTGCCACCTGGACTAGCGCCTCCTACGAGCAGTACTTC.

The chain is built from TRBV5-6 and TRBJ2-2, with TRBD1 matching over 8 bases. Germline trimming cut 4 bases from V and 1 base from J; bases unmatched to any gene: 6. This CDR3 has 16 residues. Germline V gene sequence: CDR1 SGHDT, CDR2 YYEEEE. CDR3 in DNA: TGTGCCAGCAGCACCTGGACAGGGAAGAACACCGGGGAGCTGTTTTTT. As protein: CASSTWTGKNTGELFF.

This chain joins TRBV29-1 and TRBJ1-1; D is unresolved. The germline V gene has CDR1 SQVTM and CDR2 ANQGSEA. There are 12 residues in the CDR3. Trimming removed 3 bases at V and 3 bases at J, with 8 bases between. CDR3 sequence (DNA): TGCAGCGTTGAGGACGGATACACTGAAGCTTTCTTT. It encodes CSVEDGYTEAFF.

The J gene is TRBJ2-7, the V gene TRBV4-1, with TRBD2 as a possible D gene (5 bases). In germline, CDR1 is MGHRA, CDR2 YSYEKL. The CDR3 loop spans 14 amino acids. Between the trimmed V and J ends, which lost 4 bases and 0 bases, there was a span of 10 bases. The CDR3: CASSLDRGSYEQYF. The CDR3 nucleotides read TGCGCCAGCAGCCTCGACCGGGGCTCCTACGAGCAGTACTTC.